The text below deals with one T cell receptor (beta chain). It lacks a known antigen. No base quality values were provided; no much bigger clone lies one nucleotide off. CDR1 MNHNY and CDR2 SVGAGI were looked up in the germline V gene (reference sequence). V is cut by 7 bases and J by 1 base, and the space between the germline ends is 16 bases. From the cysteine up to the phenylalanine, the CDR3 has a length of 16 residues. Only the CDR3 DNA stays, 48 bases, in frame from base 1. Whole blood was collected in K2EDTA tubes by collaborating institutions according to the institutions' own protocols. For TCRbeta analysis, collaborator samples were shipped as frozen whole blood, as isolated PBMCs, or as DNA extracted from either sample type. The immunoSEQ Assay, a bias-controlled multiplex PCR, was used to amplify TCRbeta CDR3 regions from genomic DNA. The published analysis was carried out like this. Nucleated cell counts per sample were estimated from amplification of reference gene primers within the assay. To quantify the absolute abundance of each unique TCRbeta CDR3 rearrangement, sequence reads were collapsed and filtered. For each sample, productive Simpson clonality was calculated as the square root of Simpson's diversity index across productive rearrangements. The table comes from immuneACCESS by way of TCRdb, which keeps in-frame sequences with V and J called. Part of the clones is missing from these tables; in studies checked, under half for an unresolved V gene and the rest for unknown reasons. D and trimming were read from the DNA, whereas the V and J calls and clone size are those reported in that table. Across this sample there are about 150,000 clones, with roughly 84% seen only once. 35% to 55% of the sample lies in the top ten.

This sample was included in a study of blood T cell repertoires in COVID-19 (TCRdb year 2020). Describing the broader study: The collaborator samples originated in the United States, Italy and Spain and spanned the acute and convalescent phases of COVID-19. The material from the prospective study consisted of cDNA or gDNA derived from T cells, B-cell-depleted T cells, or PBMCs. Deeply sampled blood TCRbeta repertoires from subjects exposed to, actively infected with, or recovered from COVID-19 were included in the dataset. The repertoires were released in a freely available public database meant as a resource for research on the immune response to SARS-CoV-2. The samples were drawn from two sources: the first 160 participants of the ongoing ImmuneRACE study, and 1,254 subjects contributed by 6 global collaborators. A de-identified subject ID, COVID-19 status, age in years and sex were almost always included in the sample metadata. Where available, HLA class I and class II types were obtained from metadata supplied by the sample provider rather than from assay-based typing. The research as a whole found: Clinical and demographic metadata were provided uncurated, with the amount varying by source and participant.

Sample: peripheral blood. The clonotype originates from a human donor in a cohort sampled during active COVID-19. The chain employs TRBV6-6 and TRBJ1-4; the D region possibly corresponds to TRBD1 (6 bases align). The sequenced DNA: TGTGCCAGCACCAACCGGGGGGGCGAAACTAATGAAAAACTGTTTTTT. Translation gives CASTNRGGETNEKLFF.